This entry features one T cell receptor (beta chain) sequence. Its antigen is undetermined. The entry originates in a study of cytotoxic CD8 clonotypes in ibrutinib-treated CLL. This CDR3 is built from 16 residues. V lost 3 bases, J lost 4 bases, and 17 bases lay in between. The germline V gene has CDR1 SGHVS and CDR2 FQNEAQ. Study-level findings and limits: Clonality at baseline surpassed age-matched healthy donors and tracked circulating CD8+ T-cell counts. Under treatment, the uncommon public clonotypes either contracted or remained stable. Baseline levels were approached again at progression, after clonality had risen at ibrutinib response.

The repertoire was sequenced with immunoSEQ multiplex PCR; TCRdb's copy has only in-frame clones and lacks some. Of approximately 350,000 clones detected, around 66% appear once; the ten largest clones hold roughly 6.3%. This receptor was obtained from a human donor with chronic lymphocytic leukemia. Sequenced here: PBMCs, sampled after 36 months of ibrutinib treatment. The V and J genes are TRBV7-8 and TRBJ2-3, with D possibly TRBD1 on 5 matching bases. DNA of the CDR3: TGTGCCAGCAGCTTCGACAGCCTAGTGGGGTCAGATACGCAGTATTTT. Its protein product is CASSFDSLVGSDTQYF.